This TCR beta chain was sequenced during a study of radiotherapy plus CTLA-4 blockade in lung cancer. Study details: In approximately 17% of patients, objective responses were seen; 30% to 35% had disease control. Study-level findings and limits: Following radiotherapy plus ipilimumab, tumor-derived TCR clones expanded in the blood.

The CDR3 is 16 amino acids. Germline CDR1 and CDR2: SGHTA and FQGNSA. V was cut by 5 bases and J by 1 base, with 15 bases left in between. The table came from immunoSEQ multiplex PCR; TCRdb's copy has only in-frame clones and leaves some out. Of approximately 89,000 clones listed, approximately 82% are singletons. About this clone: Antigen: not known.

The input for sequencing was peripheral blood, taken from a patient treated with radiotherapy plus ipilimumab. This receptor was identified in a human donor with non-small cell lung cancer that progressed on radiotherapy plus ipilimumab. The gene calls are TRBV7-2 and TRBJ1-3, with D unclear. The CDR3 sequence: CASSPSGPLSGNTIYF. The CDR3 region has the DNA TGTGCCAGCAGCCCCTCAGGCCCCCTTTCTGGAAACACCATATATTTT.